This T cell receptor beta chain was captured by sequencing in a study of blood T cell repertoires in COVID-19. In the study overall: The samples span acute and convalescent COVID-19 from the United States, Italy and Spain. PBMCs, B-cell-depleted T cells, or T cells were the source of the cDNA or gDNA that made up the material.

Authors' analysis steps: Amplified reference gene primers provided the basis for estimating nucleated cell counts. Clones were read by immunoSEQ multiplex PCR, and TCRdb kept only the in-frame ones, dropping some. That table furnishes V, J and clone size, whereas the DNA furnished D and trimming. The sample includes about 88,000 clones, around nine tenths of them seen just once. CDR1 KGHSH and CDR2 LQKENI come from the germline V gene. V lost 3 bases, J lost 1 base, and 12 bases lay in between. There are 15 residues in the CDR3. Sequencing was carried out using peripheral blood. This receptor was taken from a man aged 60 to 75 with acute or convalescent COVID-19. The chain employs TRBV18 and TRBJ1-1, with D perhaps matching TRBD1 (5 bases). The CDR3 region is CASSPGTGENTEAFF. In nucleotides, the CDR3 is TGTGCCAGCTCACCGGGGACTGGGGAGAACACTGAAGCTTTCTTT. Full variable domain (missing parts from reference TRBV18 and TRBJ1-1): NAGVMQNPRHLVRRRGQEARLRCSPMKGHSHVYWYRQLPEEGLKFMVYLQKENIIDESGMPKERFSAEFPKEGPSILRIQQVVRGDSAAYFCASSPGTGENTEAFFGQGTRLTVV.